Listed below are T cell receptor beta chains from one sample, sequenced in a study of PD-1 blockade in classical Hodgkin lymphoma. Sequencing used immunoSEQ multiplex PCR; TCRdb keeps in-frame clones, though not all of them. Of about 47,000 clones listed, roughly three quarters are singletons. The sample in question was peripheral blood mononuclear cells (PBMCs), obtained before the fourth cycle of nivolumab. All receptors come from a human donor with classical Hodgkin lymphoma. Each CDR3 is given with its conserved first and last residue. The D gene is left open where the match is weak. Only some rows state a clone size, as once, few, many or a class for expanded clones.

TRBV6-6	NA	NA	TRBJ2-7	TGTGCCAGCAGTACCCCTGCCGGGGAGCAGTACTTC	CASSTPAGEQYF
TRBV27	NA	NA	TRBJ2-3	TGTGCCAGCAGAAGCCCAGGGGATACGCAGTATTTT	CASRSPGDTQYF
TRBV7-9	NA	TRBD1	TRBJ2-1	TGTGCCAGCAGCTTGGGGACAGGCAATGAGCAGTTCTTC	CASSLGTGNEQFF
TRBV11-3	NA	TRBD2	TRBJ2-1	TGTGCCAGCAGCTTAAGGACACTGGGACTAGAAATTTACAATGAGCAGTTCTTC	CASSLRTLGLEIYNEQFF
TRBV28	NA	NA	TRBJ1-5	TGTGCCAGCAGTTCTGCCATGGGGGTCAGCAATCAGCCCCAGCATTTT	CASSSAMGVSNQPQHF
TRBV5-1	NA	NA	TRBJ2-7	TGCGCCAGCAGCGGGGAGAGCGTCGAGCAGTACTTC	CASSGESVEQYF
TRBV2	NA	TRBD1	TRBJ1-1	TGTGCCAGCTCCCGGGACAGGGCTATTAACACTGAAGCTTTCTTT	CASSRDRAINTEAFF
TRBV28	NA	NA	TRBJ1-3	TGTGCCAGCAGTTTGATAGGCAGTTTAACTGGAAACACCATATATTTT	CASSLIGSLTGNTIYF
TRBV12-1	NA	NA	TRBJ2-7	TGTGCCAGCAGCTTTGGGGGGGAGAGCGACGAGCAGTACTTC	CASSFGGESDEQYF
TRBV27	once	TRBD1	TRBJ1-2	TGTGCCAGCAGTCTAATCAAATCCGGGACAGGGGTTGGCTATGGCTACACCTTC	CASSLIKSGTGVGYGYTF
TRBV5-4	once	NA	TRBJ2-1	TGTGCCAGCAGCTTGAGGGGTTACAATGAGCAGTTCTTC	CASSLRGYNEQFF
TRBV7-2	NA	NA	TRBJ2-7	TGTGCCAGCAGCTTAGTGTTCAGTAAGGTGCTCCCGTACGAGCAGTACTTC	CASSLVFSKVLPYEQYF
TRBV19	NA	TRBD2	TRBJ2-3	TGTGCCAGTAGTACAGGACTAGCGGGGACAGATACGCAGTATTTT	CASSTGLAGTDTQYF
TRBV19	NA	TRBD1	TRBJ2-3	TGTGCCAGTACGGGACAGGGGGCAGATACGCAGTATTTT	CASTGQGADTQYF
TRBV10-3	NA	TRBD1	TRBJ2-7	TGTGCCATCAGTGAACCAAAAGGGGGGACAGGGGCTCGCGAGCAGTACTTC	CAISEPKGGTGAREQYF
TRBV5-1	NA	NA	TRBJ1-2	TGCGCCAGCAGCTCATTCGATCGTAACTATGGCTACACCTTC	CASSSFDRNYGYTF
TRBV25-1	NA	NA	TRBJ1-1	TGTGCCAGCAGTGAAGGGTTGGGTGGAGCTTTCTTT	CASSEGLGGAFF
TRBV2	NA	TRBD1	TRBJ2-2	TGTGCCAGCAGTGGGACTTTGACAGGGGTTGGTGTGGGGGAGCTGTTTTTT	CASSGTLTGVGVGELFF
TRBV4-1	few	TRBD1	TRBJ2-7	TGCGCCAGCAGCCAAGGGGCCGGGACAGTTACCTACGAGCAGTACTTC	CASSQGAGTVTYEQYF
TRBV6-4	NA	NA	TRBJ2-1	TGTGCCAGCAGTGTGGGCAGGGAGCCCTACAATGAGCAGTTCTTC	CASSVGREPYNEQFF
TRBV6-5	NA	NA	TRBJ2-7	TGTACCAGCAGTTACTCGACGGCAGGCAGCGAGCAGTACTTC	CTSSYSTAGSEQYF
TRBV6-8	NA	NA	TRBJ1-1	TGTGCCAGCAGTTACTCCCTGGGGGGGGCTGAAGCTTTCTTT	CASSYSLGGAEAFF
TRBV28	NA	TRBD1	TRBJ2-7	TGTGCCAGCAGACGCGACAGGGTTTGGGACGAGCAGTACTTC	CASRRDRVWDEQYF
TRBV7-9	once	TRBD1	TRBJ2-6	TGTGCCAGCAGCAAACCTTCCTGGACAGGGTCGGCTGGGGCCAACGTCCTGACTTTC	CASSKPSWTGSAGANVLTF
TRBV5-4	NA	NA	TRBJ1-2	TGTGCCAGCAGCTTGGGGCCACGGCCCTATGGCTACACCTTC	CASSLGPRPYGYTF
TRBV30	NA	NA	TRBJ1-2	TGTGCCTGGAGTTGGACAGTACCGGATGGCTACACCTTC	CAWSWTVPDGYTF
TRBV5-5	NA	NA	TRBJ2-6	TGTGCCAGCAGCTCTCCAGGGTCTGGGGCCAACGTCCTGACTTTC	CASSSPGSGANVLTF
TRBV7-3	NA	NA	TRBJ2-5	TGTGCCAGCAGCCTAAGGGGCAGTCAAGAGACCCAGTACTTC	CASSLRGSQETQYF
TRBV7-6	NA	NA	TRBJ2-7	TGTGCCAGCAGCAAGGAGGTGGCCTCCTACGAGCAGTACTTC	CASSKEVASYEQYF
TRBV11-2	NA	NA	TRBJ2-2	TGTGCCAGCAGCTTCGGAGGGGCGAACACCGGGGAGCTGTTTTTT	CASSFGGANTGELFF
TRBV16	NA	TRBD1	TRBJ1-6	TGTGCCAGCAGCCCCGGGACAGTAAATTCACCCCTCCACTTT	CASSPGTVNSPLHF
TRBV11-3	NA	NA	TRBJ1-1	TGTGCCAGCAGCTTAGATGGTCGGATGAACACTGAAGCTTTCTTT	CASSLDGRMNTEAFF
TRBV6-1	few	TRBD1	TRBJ1-5	TGTGCCAGCGCCCCGGGACAGGGGCTAAACCAGCCCCAGCATTTT	CASAPGQGLNQPQHF
TRBV25-1	few	NA	TRBJ1-2	TGTGCCAGCAGCGAGGCGGGTAACTATGGCTACACCTTC	CASSEAGNYGYTF
TRBV5-4	NA	NA	TRBJ1-4	TGTGCCAGCAGCCCGCCGGGGGGAGCAACTAATGAAAAACTGTTTTTT	CASSPPGGATNEKLFF
TRBV19	few	NA	TRBJ2-5	TGTGCCAGTAGTATACATATAGAAGAGACCCAGTACTTC	CASSIHIEETQYF
TRBV5-6	NA	NA	TRBJ2-3	TGTGCCAGCAGCCCGATCGACTGGACAGATACGCAGTATTTT	CASSPIDWTDTQYF